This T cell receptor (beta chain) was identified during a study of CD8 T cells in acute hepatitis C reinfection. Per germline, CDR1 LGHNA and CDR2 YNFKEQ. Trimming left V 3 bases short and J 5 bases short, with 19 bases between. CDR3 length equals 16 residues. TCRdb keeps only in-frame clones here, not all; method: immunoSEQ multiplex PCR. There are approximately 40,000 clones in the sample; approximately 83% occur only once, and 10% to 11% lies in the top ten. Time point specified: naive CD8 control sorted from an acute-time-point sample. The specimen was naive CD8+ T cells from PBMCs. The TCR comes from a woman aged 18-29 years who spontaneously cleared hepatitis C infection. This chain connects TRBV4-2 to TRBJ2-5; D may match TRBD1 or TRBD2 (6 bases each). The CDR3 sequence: CASSHTRGDMQETQYF. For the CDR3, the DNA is TGTGCCAGCAGCCATACCCGCGGGGACATGCAGGAGACCCAGTACTTC.